This entry concerns a single T cell receptor (beta chain). The data were obtained in a study of control samples from healthy donors and cancer patients. CDR3 length: 13 amino acids. V gave up 6 bases and J gave up 6 bases, with 15 bases separating them. Germline assignment: CDR1 MNHNY and CDR2 SVGAGI (reference sequence). Data came from immunoSEQ multiplex PCR; TCRdb stores just in-frame clones and leaves some out. The table records around 140,000 clones, 92% of them present only once. Sequencing input: blood. This chain connects TRBV6-6 to TRBJ2-7; maybe TRBD1 (6 bases). The TCR comes from a woman aged 45-65 years in good health. CDR3 bases: TGTGCCAGCAGGTACCAGGGGTCCCCCGAGCAGTACTTC. Translation gives CASRYQGSPEQYF.